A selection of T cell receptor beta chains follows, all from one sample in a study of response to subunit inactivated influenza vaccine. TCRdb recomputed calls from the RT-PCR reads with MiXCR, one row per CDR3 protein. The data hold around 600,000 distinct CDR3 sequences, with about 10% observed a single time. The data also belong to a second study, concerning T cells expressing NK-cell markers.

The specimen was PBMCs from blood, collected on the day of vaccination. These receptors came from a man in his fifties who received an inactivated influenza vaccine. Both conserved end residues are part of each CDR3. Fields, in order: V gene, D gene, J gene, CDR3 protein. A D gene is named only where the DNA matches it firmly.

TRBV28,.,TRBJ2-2,CASSLSWGELFF
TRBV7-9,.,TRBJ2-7,CASSLTQGGYEQYF
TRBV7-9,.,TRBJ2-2,CASSHWDRDNTGELFF
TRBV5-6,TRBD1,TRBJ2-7,CASKTGVSYEQYF
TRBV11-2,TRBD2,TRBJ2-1,CASSLGPSGRRNEQFF
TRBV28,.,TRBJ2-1,CASSLRVRVVYNEQFF
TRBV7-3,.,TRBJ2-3,CASSLGLSDTDTQYF
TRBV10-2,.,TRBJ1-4,CASSPALYEKLFF
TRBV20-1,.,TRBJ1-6,CSAPTGSYNSPLHF
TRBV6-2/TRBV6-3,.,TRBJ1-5,CASSYGDLPSGNQPQHF
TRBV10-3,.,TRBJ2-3,CAISGWGVGDTQYF
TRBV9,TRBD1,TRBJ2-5,CASSVAQGKETQYF
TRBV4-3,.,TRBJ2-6,CASSQRISGANVLTF
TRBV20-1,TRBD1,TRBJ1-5,CSARETGGWGQPQHF